These 26 T cell receptor beta chains share one sample of origin, sequenced in a study of blood T cells in healthy people across ages. Primers used in a second PCR of roughly 7 to 12 cycles were a sample-barcoded 5' primer and a J-beta primer mix. TCRdb re-called the 5' RACE reads through MiXCR, storing one row per CDR3 protein. Of roughly 2 million distinct CDR3 sequences listed, about 50% were seen once; the top ten hold approximately 2%. What was sequenced was blood. The receptors shown here come from a woman aged 40 to 50 in good health.

A few counts support this clonotype. The V gene is TRBV7-9, the J gene TRBJ1-2; D remains unclear. The CDR3 sequence is 14 residues long. V was shortened by 7 bases and J by 2 bases, with 14 bases between the two germline ends. Germline CDR1 is SEHNR and CDR2 is FQNEAQ (reference sequence). The CDR3 DNA follows: TGTGCCAGCAACCCCCTAATGGACAACTATGGCTACACCTTC. Translated, it gives CASNPLMDNYGYTF.

This rearrangement joins TRBV6-5 to TRBJ2-3; the match to TRBD2 covers 7 bases. Germline V gene lookup returns CDR1 MNHEY and CDR2 SVGAGI. The length of the CDR3 is 16 residues. V lost 2 bases to trimming and J lost 2 bases; unmatched junction nucleotides: 7. In DNA, the CDR3 is TGTGCCAGCAGTTACCGGGGCGGGGGTTACACAGATACGCAGTATTTT. This gives the protein CASSYRGGGYTDTQYF.

The rearrangement joins TRBV4-2 to TRBJ2-3, with D perhaps being TRBD1 or TRBD2 (5 bases each). The V end lost 1 base, the J end lost 2 bases, and 13 bases lay between the germline ends. This CDR3 has 16 amino acids. Germline V gives CDR1 LGHNA, CDR2 YNFKEQ. Written as DNA, the CDR3 is TGTGCCAGCAGCCAAGGAGTGGGACCGGCCACAGATACGCAGTATTTT. It specifies CASSQGVGPATDTQYF.

This clonotype was seen a few times. This chain uses TRBV9 with TRBJ2-5; 7 bases fit TRBD2. V dropped 5 bases and J dropped 1; count of bases not matched to a gene: 5. The CDR3 runs 14 residues. Germline loops: CDR1 SGDLS, CDR2 YYNGEE. CDR3 amino acids: CASSGAGVQETQYF. The DNA for the CDR3 is TGTGCCAGCAGTGGTGCGGGGGTCCAAGAGACCCAGTACTTC.

In this sample, this clonotype turned up a few times. V usage is TRBV6-6 and J usage is TRBJ2-1; 9 bases are a match to TRBD2. The V gene end was trimmed by 6 bases and the J gene end by 8 bases; junction bases not matched to a gene: 8. Germline CDR1 and CDR2: MNHNY and SVGAGI (reference sequence). The length of the CDR3 is 14 residues. DNA for the CDR3: TGTGCCAGCAGCCAAGGACTAGCGTCCGATGAGCAGTTCTTC. This encodes CASSQGLASDEQFF.

This clonotype was seen a handful of times. The chain links TRBV6-1 to TRBJ2-1; D uncertain. The length of the CDR3 is 10 residues. The V gene's germline CDR1 is MNHNS and CDR2 SASEGT. V lost 2 bases to trimming and J lost 8 bases, with 1 base between them. The CDR3 sequence is CASSEHEQFF. CDR3 bases: TGTGCCAGCAGTGAACATGAGCAGTTCTTC.

This clonotype was seen more than once but under ten times. V is TRBV5-1 and J is TRBJ2-7; D may correspond to TRBD1 or TRBD2 (5 bases each). Trimming removed 0 bases from V and 3 bases from J, with 19 bases in between. Germline V gene data show CDR1 as SGHRS and CDR2 as YFSETQ. This CDR3 region has 17 residues. CDR3 loop: CASSLVGKGTDIYEQYF. In DNA, the CDR3 is TGCGCCAGCAGCTTGGTCGGAAAAGGGACCGATATCTACGAGCAGTACTTC.

This clonotype has a single count. The chain links TRBV7-9 to TRBJ2-1; D remains unclear. The CDR3 is made up of 14 amino acids. The V and J ends lost 0 bases and 5 bases respectively, with 8 bases between them. Germline V gene sequence: CDR1 SEHNR, CDR2 FQNEAQ (reference sequence). CDR3 residues: CASSLAYLHNEQFF. DNA for the CDR3: TGTGCCAGCAGCTTAGCGTACCTACACAATGAGCAGTTCTTC.

This clonotype came up a few times. The rearrangement uses TRBV9 and TRBJ1-2; D possibly corresponds to TRBD1 (5 bases). V lost 2 bases and J 0 bases, leaving 11 bases between the germline ends. Per the germline V gene, CDR1 is SGDLS and CDR2 is YYNGEE. There are 15 residues in the CDR3. CDR3 DNA: TGTGCCAGCAGCGTCGGGGGTGAGGCTAACTATGGCTACACCTTC. Residues: CASSVGGEANYGYTF. Supplemented by reference TRBV9 and TRBJ1-2, the full variable domain reads DSGVTQTPKHLITATGQRVTLRCSPRSGDLSVYWYQQSLDQGLQFLIQYYNGEERAKGNILERFSAQQFPDLHSELNLSSLELGDSALYFCASSVGGEANYGYTFGSGTRLTVV.

This rearrangement joins TRBV5-1 to TRBJ2-2, with D tentatively TRBD1 (5 bases). Germline CDR1 is SGHRS and CDR2 is YFSETQ. The CDR3 loop spans 15 amino acids. The V and J ends lost 1 base and 2 bases respectively, with 9 bases between them. CDR3 region: CASSLTGDNTGELFF. The CDR3 DNA reads as TGCGCCAGCAGCTTGACAGGCGACAACACCGGGGAGCTGTTTTTT. Looking up the rest from reference TRBV5-1 and TRBJ2-2 gives the full variable domain: KAGVTQTPRYLIKTRGQQVTLSCSPISGHRSVSWYQQTPGQGLQFLFEYFSETQRNKGNFPGRFSGRQFSNSRSEMNVSTLELGDSALYLCASSLTGDNTGELFFGEGSRLTVL.

The chain combines TRBV6-5 with TRBJ2-3; D unresolved. CDR1 and CDR2 (germline): MNHEY, SVGAGI. The CDR3 length is 12 residues. V lost 6 bases and J 6 bases, leaving 10 bases between the germline ends. The DNA for the CDR3 is TGTGCCAGCAGGCCTACTCGGGATACGCAGTATTTT. Its translation: CASRPTRDTQYF.

The chain uses TRBV7-3 and TRBJ1-6; D is unclear. The CDR3 sequence is 15 residues long. Between the trimmed V and J ends, which lost 0 bases and 10 bases, there was a span of 13 bases. Germline V CDR1 and CDR2: SGHTA, FQGTGA. In nucleotides, the CDR3 is TGTGCCAGCAGCTTAACGTCCGACCGCCTCTCACCCCTCCACTTT. As protein: CASSLTSDRLSPLHF.

The chain uses TRBV7-2 and TRBJ2-5; the match to TRBD2 covers 12 bases. Trimming cost V 5 bases and J 5 bases; bases outside gene matches: 3. The germline V gene encodes CDR1 SGHTA and CDR2 FQGNSA. The CDR3 consists of 14 residues. CDR3 protein: CASSATSGRETQYF. The CDR3 DNA follows: TGTGCCAGCAGCGCAACTAGCGGGAGGGAGACCCAGTACTTC.

The count of this clonotype is one. A clone one base away is much larger, so this may be a read error. The rearrangement joins TRBV7-2 to TRBJ2-5, with 7 bases that match TRBD1. The germline V gene encodes CDR1 SGHTA and CDR2 FQGNSA. There are 15 residues in the CDR3. After removal of 2 bases from V and 4 bases from J, the junction contained 7 bases not matched to a gene. The CDR3 coding sequence is TGTGCCAGCAGCTTAATAGGGGGCAGAGGAGAGACCCAGTACTTC. Amino acids: CASSLIGGRGETQYF. Supplemented by reference TRBV7-2 and TRBJ2-5, the full variable domain reads GAGVSQSPSNKVTEKGKDVELRCDPISGHTALYWYRQSLGQGLEFLIYFQGNSAPDKSGLPSDRFSAERTGGSVSTLTIQRTQQEDSAVYLCASSLIGGRGETQYFGPGTRLLVL.

This sequence joins TRBV7-9 and TRBJ1-5, with D tentatively TRBD1 (5 bases). V lost 4 bases to trimming and J lost 6 bases, with 16 bases between them. This CDR3 comprises 15 residues. Germline V CDR1 and CDR2: SEHNR, FQNEAQ (reference sequence). The CDR3 DNA reads TGTGCCAGCAGCTCGACCAGGGTCGTTGGTCAGCCCCAGCATTTT. Translating gives CASSSTRVVGQPQHF. Full variable domain (missing parts from reference TRBV7-9 and TRBJ1-5): DTGVSQNPRHKITKRGQNVTFRCDPISEHNRLYWYRQTLGQGPEFLTYFQNEAQLEKSRLLSDRFSAERPKGSFSTLEIQRTEQGDSAMYLCASSSTRVVGQPQHFGDGTRLSIL.

The table lists this clonotype with a few counts. This chain connects TRBV20-1 to TRBJ2-7; no clear D. The CDR3 is 14 residues long. In germline, CDR1 is DFQATT, CDR2 SNEGSKA (reference sequence). V was trimmed by 2 bases and J by 0 bases, leaving 11 bases between them. DNA for the CDR3: TGCAGTGCTAGACAGGTGGCCAGCTCCTACGAGCAGTACTTC. Translated: CSARQVASSYEQYF.

The CDR3 region has the DNA TGTGCCAGCAGTGAAAGTGGGCTAGCGGGGGGCGTAGAGACCCAGTACTTC. It codes for CASSESGLAGGVETQYF. The chain couples TRBV2 to TRBJ2-5, with 11 bases lining up with TRBD2. Looked up from germline, CDR1 is SNHLY and CDR2 is FYNNEI. The CDR3 contains 17 residues. The V segment lost 2 bases and the J segment 4 bases; nucleotides outside the gene matches: 9. Full variable domain (rest looked up from reference TRBV2 and TRBJ2-5): EPEVTQTPSHQVTQMGQEVILRCVPISNHLYFYWYRQILGQKVEFLVSFYNNEISEKSEIFDDQFSVERPDGSNFTLKIRSTKLEDSAMYFCASSESGLAGGVETQYFGPGTRLLVL.

This clonotype was seen more than once but under ten times. This chain links TRBV6-4 with TRBJ2-6, with D unclear. Looked up from germline, CDR1 is MRHNA and CDR2 is SNTAGT. The V end lost 2 bases, the J end lost 0 bases, and 5 bases lay between the germline ends. The CDR3 is made up of 15 amino acids. This chain's CDR3 is CASSDRNSGANVLTF. The CDR3 DNA reads TGTGCCAGCAGTGACAGGAACTCTGGGGCCAACGTCCTGACTTTC.

The CDR3: CASSYRAGSTYEQYF. Here the CDR3 DNA reads TGTGCCAGCAGTTACAGGGCAGGGAGCACCTACGAGCAGTACTTC. The chain couples TRBV6-5 to TRBJ2-7; the D call may be TRBD1 or TRBD2 (5 bases each). CDR1 and CDR2 from the germline V gene are MNHEY and SVGAGI. Trimming left V 2 bases short and J 2 bases short, with 13 bases between. This CDR3 spans 15 amino acids.

The rearrangement links TRBV6-2 or TRBV6-3 to TRBJ2-5; 7 bases are shared with TRBD2. The J call may be in error: the DNA end matches TRBJ2-7 better. Germline assignment: CDR1 MNHEY and CDR2 SVGEGT. There are 15 residues in the CDR3. The CDR3 nucleotides read TGTGCCAGCAGTTACCGGGAGGACCAAGGGTACGAGCAGTACTTC. It codes for CASSYREDQGYEQYF.

This sequence joins TRBV6-2 or TRBV6-3 and TRBJ1-5, with D unclear. The CDR3 contains 22 residues. Germline V lookup: CDR1 MNHEY, CDR2 SVGEGT. Trimming removed 0 bases at V and 0 bases at J, with 27 bases between. CDR3 in DNA: TGTGCCAGCAGTTACTCAAGGCCGCTGGAGGGCTTACGAGTTAATAGCAATCAGCCCCAGCATTTT. Translation gives CASSYSRPLEGLRVNSNQPQHF.

This clonotype showed up just once. CDR3 DNA: TGCAGTGCTAGGACCGGGACAGGGGTAGAGGATGGCTACACCTTC. Its translation: CSARTGTGVEDGYTF. The rearrangement joins TRBV20-1 to TRBJ1-2; 10 bases map to TRBD1. Trimming took 3 bases from V and 6 from J; bases not matched to a gene: 10. CDR3 length: 15 amino acids. Per germline, CDR1 DFQATT and CDR2 SNEGSKA (reference sequence).

In its sample, this clonotype was seen a few times. The rearrangement joins TRBV6-1 to TRBJ2-5, with D perhaps being TRBD1 or TRBD2 (5 bases each). The CDR3 consists of 15 residues. Between the trimmed V and J ends, which lost 2 bases and 4 bases, there was a span of 14 bases. Germline CDR1 is MNHNS and CDR2 is SASEGT. The CDR3 nucleotides are TGTGCCAGCAGTGAAAACCTAGTGAGGGGAGAGACCCAGTACTTC. This codes for CASSENLVRGETQYF.

This rearrangement joins TRBV7-9 to TRBJ2-1; 9 bases are shared with TRBD2. This CDR3 is built from 14 residues. V trimming: 2 bases; J trimming: 15 bases; junction bases outside the gene matches: 11. Germline V CDR1 and CDR2: SEHNR, FQNEAQ (reference sequence). CDR3: CASSLSETSGLLFF. In DNA, the CDR3 is TGTGCCAGCAGCTTATCCGAGACTAGCGGTTTACTGTTCTTC.

This clonotype came up many times. The J gene is TRBJ2-3, the V gene TRBV12-3 or TRBV12-4, with D unclear. Between the trimmed V and J ends, which lost 3 bases and 3 bases, there was a span of 13 bases. The CDR3 runs to 15 residues. The CDR3 reads CASSFGTVGTDTQYF. CDR3 sequence (DNA): TGTGCCAGCAGTTTTGGAACAGTGGGGACAGATACGCAGTATTTT.

This clonotype has just a few counts. The V and J genes are TRBV7-2 and TRBJ2-1; tentative D call: TRBD1 (6 bases). The germline V gene has CDR1 SGHTA and CDR2 FQGNSA. The V and J ends lost 2 bases and 0 bases respectively, with 20 bases between them. The CDR3 has 19 residues. CDR3 loop: CASSLPPGALLSSYNEQFF. CDR3 DNA: TGTGCCAGCAGCTTACCCCCAGGGGCTCTTCTGAGCTCCTACAATGAGCAGTTCTTC. Based on the CDR3 plus reference TRBV7-2 and TRBJ2-1, the full variable domain is GAGVSQSPSNKVTEKGKDVELRCDPISGHTALYWYRQSLGQGLEFLIYFQGNSAPDKSGLPSDRFSAERTGGSVSTLTIQRTQQEDSAVYLCASSLPPGALLSSYNEQFFGPGTRLTVL.